This is a list of T cell receptor beta chains from one sample in a study of T-cell memory formation after mild COVID-19. TCRdb called the 5' RACE reads again in MiXCR, with one record for every CDR3 protein. Here the sample spans roughly 370,000 distinct CDR3 sequences, about a sixth being singletons. Input material: PBMCs or a T cell subset sorted from them (not recorded which). Source of these receptors: a man in his late teens or twenties who had mild COVID-19 (a few samples of this study predate the infection). Cell type and time point are not known. Both conserved end residues are trimmed from each CDR3. The D gene is left open where the match is weak.

cdr3_aa v_call d_call cdr3_length
ASSLPRGDGNTEAF TRBV5-6 - 14
ASSPQGLGQSPLH TRBV5-1 - 13
ASSFLNSYNEQF TRBV6-2/TRBV6-3 - 12
ASSWGRTEQF TRBV6-6 - 10
ASSGQVGNQPQH TRBV2 - 12
ASSGSRRSSYNEQF TRBV7-2 - 14
ASSKTGTNQPQH TRBV27 - 12
ASSETPGQGSETDTQY TRBV25-1 TRBD1 16
ASNKRDQPQH TRBV2 - 10
ASSYPRDSGGETQY TRBV7-2 TRBD2 14
ASSIRTANTGELF TRBV4-1 - 13
SVDGGRGGTDTQY TRBV29-1 - 13
ATSPGTAYEQY TRBV15 - 11
ASSLDGDRGWQF TRBV12-3/TRBV12-4 TRBD1 12
ASSPGKSGRTEAF TRBV28 - 13
SARVPPWNEQF TRBV20-1 - 11
ASSYPTDASTDTQY TRBV28 - 14
ASSHDRKTYNSPLH TRBV6-2/TRBV6-3 - 14
ASTPRSNQPQH TRBV6-6 - 11
ASSFRTGSYEQY TRBV27 - 12
SLDRQNTEAF TRBV20-1 - 10
ASSLAPRGQGDEQF TRBV5-1 TRBD1 14
ASSLVSGDEAF TRBV7-2 - 11
ASPLPRLNTEAF TRBV19 - 12
ASSQDQGESSYEQY TRBV4-1 - 14
ASSSGQQGETQY TRBV5-4 - 12
AWSVGGGLYQETQY TRBV30 - 14
ASSYSIANYGYT TRBV6-5 - 12
ASSSSGSSGNTIY TRBV6-6 - 13
ASSARLAGRYNEQF TRBV9 TRBD2 14
VTHSPLLYNEQF TRBV28 - 12
ASSPTGGPHQPQH TRBV28 TRBD1 13
ASSSPRTGREQY TRBV7-8 TRBD1 12
ASSYTGIAGANVLT TRBV6-5 - 14
ASTEARAAMNTEAF TRBV5-6 - 14
ARSVIAGELF TRBV12-3/TRBV12-4 - 10
ASSLRRADVQF TRBV7-6 - 11
ASSLVGAPGEAF TRBV7-2 - 12
ASSNRRTSGGNEQF TRBV6-2/TRBV6-3 TRBD2 14
ATSSHRADGDH TRBV15 - 11
ASSATRHEAF TRBV6-1 - 10
SASNPGGEQY TRBV20-1 - 10
AISESPGNEQF TRBV10-3 - 11
ASSHTSGEQF TRBV4-1 TRBD2 10
ASSGGTTSDTQY TRBV5-1 TRBD2 12
ASSRTSDSTDTQY TRBV4-2 TRBD2 13
ASSLLSGFTATEAF TRBV7-2 - 14
ASSRGGENSPLH TRBV6-5 - 12
ASSLNGQEYNEQF TRBV7-3 TRBD1 13
ASSAQGSQETQY TRBV5-1 - 12
ASSKGGQLSGNTIY TRBV7-6 - 14
SAGLEETQY TRBV29-1 TRBD2 9
SASGDRGVSYEQY TRBV20-1 TRBD1 13
ASSYPEQTQY TRBV6-2/TRBV6-3 - 10
ASQPDIMNTEAF TRBV6-2/TRBV6-3 - 12
ASSENAYEQY TRBV2 - 10
ATSDPLQTDSNQPQH TRBV24-1 - 15